One and the same sample provided the 21 T cell receptor beta chains below, sequenced in a study of read filtering for tumor transcriptome and immune sequencing. Molecular barcoded adaptors covering alpha/delta and beta/gamma chains were used on 400 ng RNA. TCRdb called the reads again in MiXCR, with one record for every CDR3 protein. The sample includes 5,000 to 6,500 distinct CDR3 sequences, 21% of them seen just once. Material for sequencing was a population of CD138-negative cells sorted from bone marrow. The receptors here all came from a donor aged 40 or over with multiple myeloma.

At least ten counts were recorded for this clonotype. The rearrangement links TRBV19 to TRBJ1-4; 10 bases are shared with TRBD1. The CDR3 is 16 residues long. Trimming removed 7 bases from V and 4 bases from J; junction bases left unmatched: 9. The germline V gene encodes CDR1 LNHDA and CDR2 SQIVND (reference sequence). The CDR3 nucleotides read TGTGCCAGTACCCCGACAGGGGGCGGTGGTAATGAAAAACTGTTTTTT. It yields the protein CASTPTGGGGNEKLFF.

Many counts were recorded for this clonotype. The chain is built from TRBV2 and TRBJ2-3, with D possibly matching TRBD1 (5 bases). Looked up from germline, CDR1 is SNHLY and CDR2 is FYNNEI. The CDR3 is 13 residues long. V lost 7 bases and J 3 bases, leaving 11 bases between the germline ends. In DNA form, the CDR3 reads TGTGCCAGCACCAGGGATGTAACAGATACGCAGTATTTT. Translation: CASTRDVTDTQYF.

The rearrangement uses TRBV2 and TRBJ1-5; D is unresolved. In germline, CDR1 is SNHLY, CDR2 FYNNEI. The CDR3 totals 14 residues. V shed 4 bases and J shed 6 bases, with 13 bases lying between them. The CDR3 bases are TGTGCCAGCAGTGTCGTCGAACTGACTCAGCCCCAGCATTTT. Translation gives CASSVVELTQPQHF.

This clonotype is judged medium-sized. The chain couples TRBV3-1 to TRBJ2-6; D might be TRBD2 (5 bases). The CDR3 totals 16 residues. CDR1 and CDR2 from the germline V gene are LGHDT and YNNKEL (reference sequence). The germline V and J ends were trimmed by 4 bases and 0 bases, with 10 bases remaining between them. The CDR3 reads CASSRADSSGANVLTF. CDR3 nucleotide sequence: TGTGCCAGCAGCCGAGCGGATAGCTCTGGGGCCAACGTCCTGACTTTC.

This clonotype was seen repeatedly, ten times or more. This chain joins TRBV28 and TRBJ1-5; 9 positions match TRBD1. CDR3 size: 14 residues. Per germline, CDR1 MDHEN and CDR2 SYDVKM. Trimming cost V 7 bases and J 7 bases; bases outside gene matches: 8. The CDR3 loop reads CASIRTGERQPQHF. Here the CDR3 DNA reads TGTGCCAGCATTCGGACAGGGGAGAGACAGCCCCAGCATTTT.

This clonotype is categorized as medium-sized. The chain links TRBV10-3 to TRBJ2-2, with D hard to call. Trimming shortened V by 0 bases and J by 1 base, and 9 bases separated the two germline ends. The CDR3 contains 16 residues. Germline-derived CDR1 and CDR2 are ENHRY and SYGVKD. CDR3 DNA sequence: TGTGCCATCAGTGAGTCCTACACTTTGAACACCGGGGAGCTGTTTTTT. Encoded protein: CAISESYTLNTGELFF.

The sample holds many counts of this clonotype. The chain recombines TRBV6-6 with TRBJ2-7; D remains unclear. The V end lost 0 bases, the J end lost 9 bases, and 9 bases lay between the germline ends. In germline, CDR1 is MNHNY, CDR2 SVGAGI (reference sequence). This CDR3 is built from 12 residues. The CDR3 bases are TGTGCCAGCAGTTACTCCACTTCTGGGCAGTACTTC. Its translation: CASSYSTSGQYF.

As regards this clonotype: A much larger clone lies one base from this, so it may be a read error. CDR3 in DNA: TGTGCCAGCAGCCTAGGACTAGCGGGAGGATATAGCACAGATGCGCAGTATTTT. This encodes CASSLGLAGGYSTDAQYF. The V and J genes are TRBV5-4 and TRBJ2-3; 14 nucleotides line up with TRBD2. CDR3 length equals 18 residues. Germline V lookup: CDR1 SGHNT, CDR2 YYREEE (reference sequence).

This clonotype has just a few counts. The chain combines TRBV2 with TRBJ2-7; no reliable D call. Germline-derived CDR1 and CDR2 are SNHLY and FYNNEI. V was clipped by 2 bases and J by 0 bases, with 8 bases between them. The CDR3 is 14 residues long. In DNA, the CDR3 is TGTGCCAGCAGTGAAATGAGGTCCTCCTACGAGCAGTACTTC. This codes for CASSEMRSSYEQYF.

Judged by abundance, this clonotype is medium-sized. The rearrangement joins TRBV7-9 to TRBJ2-5, with 11 nucleotides matching TRBD1. Germline V gives CDR1 SEHNR, CDR2 FQNEAQ (reference sequence). V gave up 5 bases and J gave up 5 bases; unmatched junction bases: 7. This CDR3 has 15 residues. CDR3 sequence (DNA): TGTGCCAGCAGCCTAAGGACAGGGGGCATGGAGACCCAGTACTTC. As protein: CASSLRTGGMETQYF.

As for this clonotype: Possible read error: a much larger clone is one base away. V and J are TRBV12-3 or TRBV12-4 and TRBJ1-5; 7 positions agree with TRBD1. V gave up 5 bases and J gave up 5 bases; unmatched junction bases: 3. This CDR3 comprises 13 residues. The chain's CDR3 is CASSGTVDQPQHF. The CDR3 bases are TGTGCCAGCAGTGGGACAGTTGATCAGCCCCAGCATTTT.

The chain couples TRBV9 to TRBJ2-1; 14 bases are a match to TRBD2. The junction had 6 bases not matched to a gene; V was cut back by 7 bases and J by 3 bases. CDR3 size: 16 residues. Germline lookup yields CDR1 SGDLS and CDR2 YYNGEE. The DNA of the CDR3 is TGTGCCAGCTTAAGACTAGCGGGAGGGTTCTACAATGAGCAGTTCTTC. This gives the protein CASLRLAGGFYNEQFF.

In this sample, this clonotype turned up many times. This chain links TRBV12-3 or TRBV12-4 with TRBJ2-3; D is undetermined. The CDR3 extends over 18 amino acids. Trimming removed 6 bases at V and 2 bases at J, with 24 bases between. The CDR3 DNA is TGTGCCAGCAGGCCCGCCCCCAACCTAGTGATTCACACAGATACGCAGTATTTT. Protein product: CASRPAPNLVIHTDTQYF.

The table lists this clonotype with many counts. The chain carries TRBV10-2 and TRBJ1-2; D call uncertain. Germline V gene lookup returns CDR1 WSHSY and CDR2 SAAADI. The CDR3 totals 14 residues. Trimming stripped 2 bases from V and 0 bases from J, with 7 bases between. This chain's CDR3 is CASSEDGANYGYTF. DNA for the CDR3: TGCGCCAGCAGTGAGGACGGAGCTAACTATGGCTACACCTTC.

This clonotype is medium-sized (0.01 to 0.1%). The rearrangement links TRBV5-5 to TRBJ2-1; D might be TRBD2 (7 bases). This CDR3 contains 15 residues. V lost 4 bases and J 4 bases, leaving 15 bases between the germline ends. The germline V gene has CDR1 SGHKS and CDR2 YYEKEE (reference sequence). The CDR3 DNA reads TGTGCCAGCAGCCCCCTAGGGGGGGGATACAATGAGCAGTTCTTC. It is translated as CASSPLGGGYNEQFF.

This clonotype was counted ten times or more. V and J are TRBV9 and TRBJ2-5; D gene uncertain. CDR1 and CDR2 (germline): SGDLS, YYNGEE. The CDR3 has 14 residues. Trimming cost V 2 bases and J 3 bases, with 11 bases left between them. The CDR3 DNA reads TGTGCCAGCAGCGTTGCCCCGGGCAAAGAGACCCAGTACTTC. It specifies CASSVAPGKETQYF.

This clonotype is labeled as medium-sized (0.01 to 0.1%). CDR3 sequence: CASSPMTGLNTQYF. The CDR3 DNA reads TGTGCCAGCTCCCCGATGACAGGGTTAAATACGCAGTATTTT. V gene TRBV7-3 combines with J gene TRBJ2-3, with 7 bases matching TRBD1. The CDR3 consists of 14 residues. Germline V CDR1 and CDR2: SGHTA, FQGTGA. J lost 7 bases, V lost 8 bases, and 12 bases had no gene match.

On this clonotype: One end of the junction varies from germline; a read error may be responsible. This chain links TRBV7-3 with TRBJ1-1, with D possibly being TRBD1 (6 bases). Germline values: CDR1 SGHTA, CDR2 FQGTGA. CDR3 length: 16 residues. The CDR3 loop reads CASSLRGGGSNSPLRF. The CDR3 DNA sequence: TGTGCCAGCAGCTTAAGAGGGGGAGGCTCCAACTCACCCCTCCGCTTT.

Judged by abundance, this clonotype is medium-sized (0.01 to 0.1%). The V gene is TRBV12-3 or TRBV12-4, the J gene TRBJ2-7; either TRBD1 or TRBD2 may supply D (5 bases each). The CDR3 is made up of 13 amino acids. V lost 3 bases and J 7 bases, leaving 13 bases between the germline ends. DNA for the CDR3: TGTGCCAGCAGTTTGGCGAACTGGGGGGAGCAGTACTTC. Its translation: CASSLANWGEQYF.

This clonotype was recorded many times. The rearrangement joins TRBV19 to TRBJ2-7; unclear D gene. V lost 8 bases, J lost 2 bases, and 16 bases lay in between. This CDR3 is 14 amino acids long. Germline values: CDR1 LNHDA, CDR2 SQIVND (reference sequence). Here the CDR3 reads CASHPDGRAYEQYF. The CDR3 nucleotides are TGTGCCAGTCATCCCGACGGCCGGGCCTACGAGCAGTACTTC. The whole variable domain, remainder taken from reference TRBV19 and TRBJ2-7, is DGGITQSPKYLFRKEGQNVTLSCEQNLNHDAMYWYRQDPGQGLRLIYYSQIVNDFQKGDIAEGYSVSREKKESFPLTVTSAQKNPTAFYLCASHPDGRAYEQYFGPGTRLTVT.

Details on this clonotype: A much larger clone differs from this one at a single base, so this may be a read error. The CDR3 DNA sequence: TGCGCCAGCAGCAGGGCTAGCCCCTACAATGAGCAGTTCTTC. It yields the protein CASSRASPYNEQFF. The rearrangement links TRBV10-1 to TRBJ2-1; either TRBD1 or TRBD2 may supply D (5 bases each). The germline V gene has CDR1 WNHNN and CDR2 SYGVQD (reference sequence). Trimming pared 6 bases from V and 2 bases from J, leaving 11 bases between. The CDR3 consists of 14 residues.